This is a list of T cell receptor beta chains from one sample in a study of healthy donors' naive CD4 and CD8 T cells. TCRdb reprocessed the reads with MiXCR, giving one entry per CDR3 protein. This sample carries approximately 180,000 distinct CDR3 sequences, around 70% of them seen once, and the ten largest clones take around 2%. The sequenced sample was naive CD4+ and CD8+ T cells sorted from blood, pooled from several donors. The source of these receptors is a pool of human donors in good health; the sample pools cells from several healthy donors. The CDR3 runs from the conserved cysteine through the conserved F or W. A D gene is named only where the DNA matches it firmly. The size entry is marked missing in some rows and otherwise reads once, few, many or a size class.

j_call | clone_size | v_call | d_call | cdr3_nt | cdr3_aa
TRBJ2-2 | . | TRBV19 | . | TGTGCCAGCCGGGACTTAGACACCGGGGAGCTGTTTTTT | CASRDLDTGELFF
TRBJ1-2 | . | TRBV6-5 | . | TGTGCCAGCAGTTACGGGACGTCCGTTAACTATGGCTACACCTTC | CASSYGTSVNYGYTF
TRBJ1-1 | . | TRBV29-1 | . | TGCAGCGTTGAATTCCGAATGAACACTGAAGCTTTCTTT | CSVEFRMNTEAFF
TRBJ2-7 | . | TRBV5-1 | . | TGCGCCAGCAGCTTGGGGTCGAGACAGCTCTACGAGCAGTACTTC | CASSLGSRQLYEQYF
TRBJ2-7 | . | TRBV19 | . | TGTGCCAGTAGTTTCCGGGACACCACCTACGAGCAGTACTTC | CASSFRDTTYEQYF
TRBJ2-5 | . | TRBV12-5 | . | TGTGCTAGTGGCCAGGGAGGGGGAGAGACCCAGTACTTC | CASGQGGGETQYF
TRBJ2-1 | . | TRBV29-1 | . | TGCAGCGTTGGGGCGGGGACCTACAATGAGCAGTTCTTC | CSVGAGTYNEQFF
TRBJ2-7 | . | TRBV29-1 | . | TGCAGCGTTGGGCAGTCGACCACCTACCACGAGCAGTACTTC | CSVGQSTTYHEQYF
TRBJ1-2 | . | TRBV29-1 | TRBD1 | TGCAGCGCGGACAGGGACTTCTATGGCTACACCTTC | CSADRDFYGYTF
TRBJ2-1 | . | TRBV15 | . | TGTGCCACCAGCAGAGATTTTTGGGGACTTCAGTTCTTC | CATSRDFWGLQFF
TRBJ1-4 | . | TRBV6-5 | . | TGTGCCAGCAGTTACTCGGTGAGGGAGGTGGAAAAACTGTTTTTT | CASSYSVREVEKLFF
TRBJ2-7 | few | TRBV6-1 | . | TGTGCCACCCATAAAGAGGGTGTCCCTTTCGAGCAGTACTTC | CATHKEGVPFEQYF
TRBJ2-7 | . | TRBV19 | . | TGTGCCAGTAGTATTGGACTAAGATACGAGCAGTACTTC | CASSIGLRYEQYF
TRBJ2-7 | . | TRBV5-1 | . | TGCGCCAGCAGCGGGAGGGGGACCTCCTACGAGCAGTACTTC | CASSGRGTSYEQYF
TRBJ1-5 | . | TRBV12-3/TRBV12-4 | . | TGTGCCAGCAGTAGTCTAGGGACGGTGAGCAATCAGCCCCAGCATTTT | CASSSLGTVSNQPQHF
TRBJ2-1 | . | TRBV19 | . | TGTGCCAGTACCCGCTTGGATGAGCAGTTCTTC | CASTRLDEQFF
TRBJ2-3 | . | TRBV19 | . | TGTGCCAGTAGCCCGAGAGGGAACACAGATACGCAGTATTTT | CASSPRGNTDTQYF
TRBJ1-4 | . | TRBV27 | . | TGTGCCAGCAGTCACCACAGGGATTATGAAAAACTGTTTTTT | CASSHHRDYEKLFF
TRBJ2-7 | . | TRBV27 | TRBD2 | TGTACCAGCAGTTTATCGAGGCTAGCGGGAGACCTGTACTTC | CTSSLSRLAGDLYF
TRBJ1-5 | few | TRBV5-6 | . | TGTGCCAGCAGCCAGGGCCCCCCTCGAGGCAATCAGCCCCAGCATTTT | CASSQGPPRGNQPQHF
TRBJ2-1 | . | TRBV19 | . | TGTGCCAGTAGTATCGCTACTAGGAGCCCCTACAATGAGCAGTTCTTC | CASSIATRSPYNEQFF
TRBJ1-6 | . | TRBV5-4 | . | TGTGCCAGCAGCTTGGGCCACGACTTTCAGACCCTCCACTTT | CASSLGHDFQTLHF
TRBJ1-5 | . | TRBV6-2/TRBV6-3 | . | TGTGCCAGCATTGACGGACGGCAGGGAAATCAGCCCCAGCATTTT | CASIDGRQGNQPQHF
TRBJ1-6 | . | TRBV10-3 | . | TGTGCCATCAGTGAGACAGGGCGTGGAGGTTCACCCCTCCACTTT | CAISETGRGGSPLHF
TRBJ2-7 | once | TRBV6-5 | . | TGTGCCAGCAGTTCCTCGGGACATAGGAACTCCGAGCAGTACTTC | CASSSSGHRNSEQYF
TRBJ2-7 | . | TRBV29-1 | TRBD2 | TGCAGCGGGACTAGCGGGATCGGCGAGCAGTACTTC | CSGTSGIGEQYF
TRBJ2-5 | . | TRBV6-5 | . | TGTGCCAGCAGTTACTCACCGGGTAGTGGCCAGTACTTC | CASSYSPGSGQYF
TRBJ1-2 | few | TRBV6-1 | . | TGTGCCAGCAACCCCGGGGCCAGTAAAAACTATGGCTACACCTTC | CASNPGASKNYGYTF
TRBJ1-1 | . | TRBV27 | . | TGTGCCAGCACCTCCTTTGGACCAACCTCTCAGAACGAGAACACTGTAGCTTTCTTT | CASTSFGPTSQNENTVAFF
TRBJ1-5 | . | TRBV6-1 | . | TGTGCCAGCAGCCAGGGTTCATATAGCAATCAGCCCCAGCATTTT | CASSQGSYSNQPQHF
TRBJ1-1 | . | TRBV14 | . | TGTGCCAGCAGCCAACTAGAAGGGACTGAAGCTTTCTTT | CASSQLEGTEAFF
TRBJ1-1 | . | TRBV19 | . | TGTGCCAGTAGTATAGAGGAGGAAGCGAACACTGAAGCTTTCTTT | CASSIEEEANTEAFF
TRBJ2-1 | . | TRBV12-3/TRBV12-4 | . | TGTGCCAGCAGTTTAGGGTCGGACAATGAGCAGTTCTTC | CASSLGSDNEQFF